The rows below give T cell receptor beta chains drawn from one sample of a study of blood T cell repertoires in COVID-19. Using immunoSEQ multiplex PCR, the repertoire was profiled, and TCRdb retains in-frame clones only, with some absent. The sample holds about 260,000 clones, approximately 87% seen once. The sample comprised peripheral blood. The receptors were gathered from a woman aged 45-60 years with acute or convalescent COVID-19. The CDR3 runs from the conserved cysteine through the conserved F or W.

J gene: TRBJ2-7
V gene: TRBV7-6
CDR3 protein: CASSPGTGAALEQYF

J gene: TRBJ2-1
V gene: TRBV6-4
CDR3 protein: CASSDTDRGGYNEQFF

J gene: TRBJ1-4
V gene: TRBV28
CDR3 protein: CASSSGGTGNEKLFF

J gene: TRBJ2-5
V gene: TRBV11-3
CDR3 protein: CASSQWTGGRETQYF

J gene: TRBJ2-7
V gene: TRBV6-5
CDR3 protein: CASSRGTGGEQYF

J gene: TRBJ1-5
V gene: TRBV19
CDR3 protein: CASRPGTGSSQPQHF

J gene: TRBJ2-7
V gene: TRBV5-8
CDR3 protein: CASSLAFRVPEQYF

J gene: TRBJ2-5
V gene: TRBV6-2/TRBV6-3
CDR3 protein: CASSIRLAGIQETQYF

J gene: TRBJ2-7
V gene: TRBV18
CDR3 protein: CASSPPSRGSYEQYF

J gene: TRBJ2-7
V gene: TRBV7-2
CDR3 protein: CASSFLGAGGYEQYF

J gene: TRBJ2-6
V gene: TRBV4-1
CDR3 protein: CASSPRTGGVGSGANVLTF

J gene: TRBJ2-1
V gene: TRBV5-4
CDR3 protein: CASSRGLAGGMYEQFF

J gene: TRBJ1-2
V gene: TRBV5-1
CDR3 protein: CASSLATNIAAGTRGGYTF

J gene: TRBJ1-5
V gene: TRBV9
CDR3 protein: CASSPSGASNQPQHF

J gene: TRBJ2-3
V gene: TRBV7-2
CDR3 protein: CASSTRWGLGFDTDTQYF

J gene: TRBJ1-1
V gene: TRBV2
CDR3 protein: CASRQNTEAFF